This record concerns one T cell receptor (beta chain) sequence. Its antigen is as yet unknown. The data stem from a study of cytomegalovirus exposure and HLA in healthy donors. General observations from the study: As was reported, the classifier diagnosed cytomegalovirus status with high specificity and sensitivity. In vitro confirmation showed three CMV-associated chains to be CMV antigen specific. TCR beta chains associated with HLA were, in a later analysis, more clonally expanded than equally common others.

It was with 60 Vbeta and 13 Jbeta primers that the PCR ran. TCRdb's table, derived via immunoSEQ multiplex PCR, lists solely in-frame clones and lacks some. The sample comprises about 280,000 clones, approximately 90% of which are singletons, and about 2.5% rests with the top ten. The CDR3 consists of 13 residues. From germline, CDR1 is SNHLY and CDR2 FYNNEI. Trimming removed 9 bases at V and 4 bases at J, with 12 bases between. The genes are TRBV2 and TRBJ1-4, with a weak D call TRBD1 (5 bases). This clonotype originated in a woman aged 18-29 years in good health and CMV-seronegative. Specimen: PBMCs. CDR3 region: CASMGGINEKLFF. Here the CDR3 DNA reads TGTGCCAGTATGGGGGGGATTAATGAAAAACTGTTTTTT.